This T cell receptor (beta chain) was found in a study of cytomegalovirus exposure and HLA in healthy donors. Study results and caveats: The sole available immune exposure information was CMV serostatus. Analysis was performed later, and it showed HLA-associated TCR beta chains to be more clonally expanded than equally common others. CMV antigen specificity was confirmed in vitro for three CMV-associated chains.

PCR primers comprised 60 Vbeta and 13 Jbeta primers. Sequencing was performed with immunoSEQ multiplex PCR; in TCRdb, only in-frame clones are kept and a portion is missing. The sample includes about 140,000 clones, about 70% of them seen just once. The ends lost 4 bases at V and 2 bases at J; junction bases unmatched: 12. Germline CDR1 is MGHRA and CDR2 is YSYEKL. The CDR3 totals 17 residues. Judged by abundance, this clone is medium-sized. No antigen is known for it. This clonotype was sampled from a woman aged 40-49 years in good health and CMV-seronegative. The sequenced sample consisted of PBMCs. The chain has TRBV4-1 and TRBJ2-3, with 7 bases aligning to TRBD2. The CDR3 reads CASSRPPGGGNTDTQYF. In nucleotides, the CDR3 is TGCGCCAGCAGCCGTCCCCCTGGCGGGGGAAACACAGATACGCAGTATTTT.